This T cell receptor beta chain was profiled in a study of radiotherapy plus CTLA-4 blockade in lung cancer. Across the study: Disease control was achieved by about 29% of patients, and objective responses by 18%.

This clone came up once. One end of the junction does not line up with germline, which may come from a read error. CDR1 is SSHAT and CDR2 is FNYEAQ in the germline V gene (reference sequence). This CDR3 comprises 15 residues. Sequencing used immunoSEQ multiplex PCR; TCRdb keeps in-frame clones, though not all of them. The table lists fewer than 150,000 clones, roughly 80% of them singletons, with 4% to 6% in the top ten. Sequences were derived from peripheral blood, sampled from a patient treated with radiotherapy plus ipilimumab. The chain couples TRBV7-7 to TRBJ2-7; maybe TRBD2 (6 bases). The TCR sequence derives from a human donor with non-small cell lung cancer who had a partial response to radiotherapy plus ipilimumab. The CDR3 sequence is CASSLNTGLIYEQYF. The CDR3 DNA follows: TGTGCTAGCAGCTTAAACACGGGACTCATCTACGAGCAGTACTTC. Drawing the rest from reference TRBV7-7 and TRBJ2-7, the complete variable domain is GAGVSQSPRYKVTKRGQDVTLRCDPISSHATLYWYQQALGQGPEFLTYFNYEAQPDKSGLPSDRFSAERPEGSISTLTIQRTEQRDSAMYRCASSLNTGLIYEQYFGPGTRLTVT.